A single sample gave rise to the 27 T cell receptor beta chains below, sequenced in a study of blood T cell repertoires in COVID-19. Clones were sequenced by immunoSEQ multiplex PCR, and TCRdb holds only the in-frame ones, with some missing. The sample includes about 150,000 clones, less than 90% seen only once; the top ten take roughly 34%. Material: peripheral blood. These receptors all come from a human donor in a cohort sampled during active COVID-19.

The chain employs TRBV9 and TRBJ1-6; 7 positions agree with TRBD1. The ends lost 4 bases at V and 8 bases at J; junction bases unmatched: 15. This CDR3 has 17 amino acids. Germline V gene data show CDR1 as SGDLS and CDR2 as YYNGEE. CDR3: CASSSTHQGVADSPLHF. In DNA, the CDR3 is TGTGCCAGCAGCTCGACTCACCAGGGGGTCGCGGATTCACCCCTCCACTTT.

The gene calls are TRBV28 and TRBJ1-6, with a weak D call TRBD1 (5 bases). The ends were cut back, 4 bases at V and 14 bases at J, with 21 bases in the middle. Germline lookup yields CDR1 MDHEN and CDR2 SYDVKM. This CDR3 has 15 amino acids. The CDR3 DNA is TGTGCCAGCAGTTCCTCGGGGAGGGACGGGGGAACCCTCCACTTT. Translation gives CASSSSGRDGGTLHF. Filled out from reference TRBV28 and TRBJ1-6, the complete variable domain reads DVKVTQSSRYLVKRTGEKVFLECVQDMDHENMFWYRQDPGLGLRLIYFSYDVKMKEKGDIPEGYSVSREKKERFSLILESASTNQTSMYLCASSSSGRDGGTLHFGNGTRLTVT.

As concerns this clone: Other DNA sequences within the sample encode an identical CDR3. The gene calls are TRBV12-3 or TRBV12-4 and TRBJ2-7, with 9 bases fitting TRBD1. There are 13 residues in the CDR3. The trim removed 5 bases at V and 6 bases at J, leaving 5 bases unmatched. The CDR3 is CASSRTGVIEQYF. CDR3 coding DNA: TGTGCCAGCAGTCGGACAGGGGTAATCGAGCAGTACTTC.

V usage is TRBV28 and J usage is TRBJ1-5, with D perhaps matching TRBD1 (5 bases). Germline values: CDR1 MDHEN, CDR2 SYDVKM. V was trimmed by 5 bases and J by 7 bases, leaving 12 bases between them. The CDR3 has 13 residues. CDR3 loop: CASSPLTEQPQHF. The CDR3 nucleotides read TGTGCCAGCAGTCCACTGACAGAGCAGCCCCAGCATTTT.

The chain has TRBV25-1 and TRBJ2-3, with 9 positions matching TRBD2. V dropped 3 bases and J dropped 5; count of bases not matched to a gene: 6. CDR3 length: 15 residues. CDR1 and CDR2 from the germline V gene are MGHDK and SYGVNS. The CDR3 protein is CASSDRAGGIDTQYF. The CDR3 DNA follows: TGTGCCAGCAGTGACAGAGCGGGGGGAATAGATACGCAGTATTTT. Looking up the rest from reference TRBV25-1 and TRBJ2-3 gives the full variable domain: EADIYQTPRYLVIGTGKKITLECSQTMGHDKMYWYQQDPGMELHLIHYSYGVNSTEKGDLSSESTVSRIRTEHFPLTLESARPSHTSQYLCASSDRAGGIDTQYFGPGTRLTVL.

This clone came up once. This sequence joins TRBV15 and TRBJ1-4; D call uncertain. Germline CDR1 reads LNHNV; CDR2 reads YYDKDF (reference sequence). The CDR3 extends over 13 amino acids. With 0 bases removed from V and 7 bases from J, the gap between germline ends came to 6 bases. CDR3 sequence reads: CATSRDRFEKLFF. As DNA, the CDR3 is TGTGCCACCAGCAGAGACCGGTTTGAAAAACTGTTTTTT. Together with reference TRBV15 and TRBJ1-4, the CDR3 gives the full variable domain: DAMVIQNPRYQVTQFGKPVTLSCSQTLNHNVMYWYQQKSSQAPKLLFHYYDKDFNNEADTPDNFQSRRPNTSFCFLDIRSPGLGDTAMYLCATSRDRFEKLFFGSGTQLSVL.

This clone was counted a single time. The rearrangement uses TRBV5-6 and TRBJ1-6; perhaps TRBD1 as D (6 bases). This CDR3 has 15 amino acids. The germline V gene encodes CDR1 SGHDT and CDR2 YYEEEE. Trimming cost V 4 bases and J 6 bases, with 14 bases left between them. This chain's CDR3 is CASSGTGWGNSPLHF. DNA for the CDR3: TGTGCCAGCAGCGGTACAGGGTGGGGTAATTCACCCCTCCACTTT.

V usage is TRBV2 and J usage is TRBJ1-2, with D maybe TRBD1 (6 bases). The V gene's germline CDR1 is SNHLY and CDR2 FYNNEI. This CDR3 has 14 amino acids. Trimming took 6 bases from V and 3 from J, leaving 14 bases between them. This chain's CDR3 is CASSPDAGDYGYTF. CDR3 nucleotides: TGTGCCAGCAGCCCCGACGCAGGGGACTATGGCTACACCTTC.

CDR3 nucleotide sequence: TGTGCCAGCAGCCCGGCGACAGACATTTCACCCCTCCACTTT. Protein: CASSPATDISPLHF. The chain has TRBV11-2 and TRBJ1-6; tentatively, D is TRBD1 (5 bases). V lost 5 bases and J lost 9, with 14 bases in between. The length of the CDR3 is 14 residues. Germline-derived CDR1 and CDR2 are SGHAT and FQNNGV.

The chain uses TRBV7-8 and TRBJ1-6; the D gene is possibly TRBD1 (6 bases). V lost 1 base to trimming and J lost 6 bases, with 22 bases between them. Germline V CDR1 and CDR2: SGHVS, FQNEAQ. The CDR3 runs to 19 residues. The CDR3 DNA reads TGTGCCAGCAGCTTAGAGTCAGGCCAGGGGAGATGGGGTAATTCACCCCTCCACTTT. Residues: CASSLESGQGRWGNSPLHF.

The CDR3 loop is CASSHSLYNEQFF. In DNA form, the CDR3 reads TGTGCCAGCAGCCACTCACTTTACAATGAGCAGTTCTTC. The chain joins TRBV28 to TRBJ2-1; no clear D. Germline V CDR1 and CDR2: MDHEN, SYDVKM. V was clipped by 6 bases and J by 4 bases, with 10 bases between them. CDR3 length: 13 amino acids. Using reference TRBV28 and TRBJ2-1 for the parts outside the CDR3, the full variable domain is DVKVTQSSRYLVKRTGEKVFLECVQDMDHENMFWYRQDPGLGLRLIYFSYDVKMKEKGDIPEGYSVSREKKERFSLILESASTNQTSMYLCASSHSLYNEQFFGPGTRLTVL.

Details on this clone: The same CDR3 arises from other DNA sequences in this sample as well. V gene TRBV18 combines with J gene TRBJ1-5; 7 positions match TRBD1. V lost 4 bases and J lost 0; bases outside the gene matches: 3. This CDR3 has 15 residues. CDR1 is KGHSH and CDR2 is LQKENI in the germline V gene. The CDR3 spells CASSRDSYSNQPQHF. Here the CDR3 DNA reads TGTGCCAGCTCACGGGACAGCTATAGCAATCAGCCCCAGCATTTT.

The CDR3 region has the DNA TGTGCCAGCAGTTTCCAGGGGGCTACCACAGATACGCAGTATTTT. The encoded protein is CASSFQGATTDTQYF. This chain joins TRBV7-2 and TRBJ2-3; 8 nucleotides line up with TRBD1. CDR1 is SGHTA and CDR2 is FQGNSA in the germline V gene. The V and J ends lost 6 bases and 2 bases, in that order; junction bases with no gene match: 7. This CDR3 is 15 amino acids long.

This rearrangement joins TRBV6-1 to TRBJ2-5; 7 nucleotides match TRBD1. Germline loops: CDR1 MNHNS, CDR2 SASEGT. Trimming at V came to 1 base and at J to 9 bases, leaving 14 bases not matched to a gene. This CDR3 comprises 16 residues. The CDR3 sequence: CASSEGGRGFPRAQYF. For the CDR3, the DNA is TGTGCCAGCAGTGAAGGGGGCAGGGGGTTCCCCAGGGCCCAGTACTTC.

This clone is a singleton in its sample. V and J are TRBV27 and TRBJ2-3; 9 bases map to TRBD1. Germline values: CDR1 MNHEY, CDR2 SMNVEV (reference sequence). The CDR3 is 12 residues long. Trimming removed 6 bases from V and 12 bases from J; junction bases left unmatched: 7. CDR3 sequence: CASSDPGQGQYF. CDR3 DNA sequence: TGTGCCAGCAGCGACCCGGGACAGGGTCAGTATTTT.

The chain is built from TRBV9 and TRBJ2-3, with D tentatively TRBD2 (5 bases). V lost 7 bases, J lost 9 bases, and 9 bases lay in between. The CDR3 covers 10 residues. CDR1 SGDLS and CDR2 YYNGEE come from the germline V gene. The CDR3 coding sequence is TGTGCCAGCTCCCCGGGGACGCAGTATTTT. Translation: CASSPGTQYF.

For the CDR3, the DNA is TGTGCCAGCAGACCCTCCGGGACTATGAACACTGAAGCTTTCTTT. It encodes CASRPSGTMNTEAFF. J is TRBJ1-1 and V is TRBV28; tentative D call: TRBD1 (5 bases). V lost 6 bases and J lost 0, with 14 bases in between. Germline values: CDR1 MDHEN, CDR2 SYDVKM. CDR3 size: 15 residues.

This chain connects TRBV3-1 (or the pseudogene TRBV3-2) to TRBJ1-2; 7 positions match TRBD1. This CDR3 spans 16 amino acids. With V trimmed by 0 bases and J by 6 bases, 10 bases remained unmatched. The germline V gene has CDR1 LGHDT and CDR2 YNNKEL (reference sequence). The CDR3 DNA reads TGTGCCAGCAGCCAAGATTTATCGAGGGGGCCGGATGGCTACACCTTC. The encoded protein is CASSQDLSRGPDGYTF.

This clone occurred once. The J gene is TRBJ2-6, the V gene TRBV7-3; D ambiguous. The CDR3 length is 14 residues. Germline V gene sequence: CDR1 SGHTA, CDR2 FQGTGA. Trimming stripped 6 bases from V and 0 bases from J, with 6 bases between. The CDR3 DNA follows: TGTGCCAGCAGAATCAGCTCTGGGGCCAACGTCCTGACTTTC. It yields the protein CASRISSGANVLTF.

V is TRBV5-8 and J is TRBJ1-4; possible D gene TRBD1, 6 bases. The V gene lost 10 bases and the J gene lost 8 bases, with 9 bases spanning the gap. Per the germline V gene, CDR1 is SGHTS and CDR2 is YDEGEE. This CDR3 comprises 10 residues. For the CDR3, the DNA is TGTGCCCCAAGGGGGGAAAAACTGTTTTTT. It yields the protein CAPRGEKLFF.

The chain links TRBV6-5 to TRBJ1-2; TRBD1 might be the D (5 bases). The CDR3 totals 14 residues. Trimming cost V 6 bases and J 4 bases, with 15 bases left between them. CDR1 MNHEY and CDR2 SVGAGI come from the germline V gene. The CDR3 region has the DNA TGTGCCAGCAGCACTCAAAGGGGCGGCTATGGCTACACCTTC. Protein product: CASSTQRGGYGYTF.

V is TRBV7-9 and J is TRBJ2-3; D might be TRBD1 (7 bases). Germline CDR1 SEHNR, CDR2 FQNEAQ (reference sequence). The length of the CDR3 is 16 residues. The germline V and J ends were trimmed by 2 bases and 2 bases, with 14 bases remaining between them. CDR3 protein: CASSLSRGAYTDTQYF. The CDR3 DNA reads as TGTGCCAGCAGCTTATCCAGGGGGGCTTACACAGATACGCAGTATTTT.

This clone was seen once. The chain employs TRBV6-1 and TRBJ2-7; 8 bases are shared with TRBD2. Germline CDR1 is MNHNS and CDR2 is SASEGT. J gave up 4 bases and V 0 bases, and 8 bases lay outside the gene matches. This CDR3 has 16 amino acids. CDR3 DNA sequence: TGTGCCAGCAGTGAAGCCCCCGGGGGGGCCACTTACGAGCAGTACTTC. Its translation: CASSEAPGGATYEQYF.

The V and J genes are TRBV4-1 and TRBJ2-5, with a possible D match to TRBD1 (6 bases). Deletions cut 0 bases from V and 5 bases from J, with 13 bases between. This CDR3 has 15 residues. Germline CDR1 reads MGHRA; CDR2 reads YSYEKL. DNA of the CDR3: TGCGCCAGCAGCCAAGATCTTAGTAGGGGGGAGACCCAGTACTTC. Amino acid sequence: CASSQDLSRGETQYF.

CDR3 sequence: CASSRTGGPTPMGYTF. CDR3 DNA sequence: TGCGCCAGCAGCCGGACAGGGGGACCTACTCCTATGGGCTACACCTTC. This chain links TRBV4-1 with TRBJ1-2; 10 bases agree with TRBD1. This CDR3 region has 16 residues. The V gene end was trimmed by 4 bases and the J gene end by 8 bases; junction bases not matched to a gene: 13. Germline V CDR1 and CDR2: MGHRA, YSYEKL.

The gene calls are TRBV25-1 and TRBJ2-5; TRBD2 might be the D (6 bases). V dropped 8 bases and J dropped 0 bases, with 13 bases sitting between them. Per germline, CDR1 MGHDK and CDR2 SYGVNS. The CDR3 totals 14 residues. As DNA, the CDR3 is TGTGCCAGCGTCGGGGGAGTGTACCAAGAGACCCAGTACTTC. Residues: CASVGGVYQETQYF.

V usage is TRBV7-8 and J usage is TRBJ2-3; 7 bases are a match to TRBD1. Losses at the gene ends were 5 bases for V and 1 base for J; bases not matched to a gene: 6. The CDR3 consists of 15 residues. The germline CDR1 and CDR2 sequences are SGHVS and FQNEAQ. CDR3 sequence (DNA): TGTGCCAGCAGCCGCCGACAGGGAGGCACAGATACGCAGTATTTT. It is translated as CASSRRQGGTDTQYF.